The T cell receptor (beta chain) described here comes from a study of T cell repertoires in cytomegalovirus infection (dated by TCRdb to about 2019). At the level of the whole study: Recently identified HLA-C-restricted CMV epitopes, whose presentation resists viral immunomodulation, were targeted by peptide stimulations together with well-studied HLA-B-restricted epitopes. Donor HLA type was relevant to the analysis, because carriage of CMV infection together with the matching HLA type was indicated by public TCR beta signatures. General findings and caveats noted by the study authors: In both this cohort and an independent cohort of some 350 donors, the cumulative frequency of public TCR beta family members distinguished carriers of CMV infection plus the relevant HLA type. The ex vivo response was dominated by HLA-C-restricted CMV-specific TCR beta clonotypes, which also provided the single most frequent clonotype in two of eight donors.

Germline trimming: 1 base from V, 1 base from J; junction bases outside gene matches: 7. The CDR3 runs 16 residues from the cysteine to the phenylalanine. Only CDR3 DNA is held: 48 bases, read in frame from base 1. Per the germline V gene, MGHRA is the CDR1 and YSYEKL is the CDR2. What this sample's treatment or condition label stands for: in vitro stimulation with specific CMV peptide epitopes to enrich CMV-specific T cells. The instrument given in TCRdb is Illumina HiSeq 1500. TCRdb reworked the public reads: Q25 trimming with fastp, MiXCR clone assembly, productive beta chains retained. All rows with the same CDR3 protein become a single entry with the most common DNA and genes. In this sample the table shows about 220,000 distinct CDR3 sequences, around 40% of which occur a single time. Roughly three fifths of the sample is held by the ten biggest clonotypes. In regard to this clonotype: This receptor's antigen is unknown. It has no much larger one-base neighbor in the sample; base qualities were not kept.

The sequence was obtained from a human donor in good health (CMV status not recorded). Some clones in this sample may be carry-over from other donors' samples. The chain is assembled from TRBV4-1 and TRBJ2-7, with 7 central nucleotides matching TRBD1. The material was CD8+ T cells from cultured PBMCs, obtained from culture after CMV antigen stimulation. The CDR3 corresponds to CASSQVEGAPSYEQYF. The nucleotides are TGCGCCAGCAGCCAAGTTGAGGGGGCTCCTTCCTACGAGCAGTACTTC.